Listed here are 25 T cell receptor beta chains from one sample, sequenced in a study of T cells in Graves' hyperthyroidism and ophthalmopathy. TCR beta CDR3 region amplification was performed from RNA transcripts. The HTBI primer set drove a first-round RT-PCR of the TCR CDR3. TCRdb reprocessed the multiplex PCR reads via MiXCR and lists one record per CDR3 protein. In the table there are a few hundred thousand distinct CDR3 sequences, 15% to 20% of which are singletons. Sequencing was performed on blood. Receptors were obtained from a middle-aged woman with Graves' ophthalmopathy.

This clonotype was counted ten times or more. The chain links TRBV5-4 to TRBJ2-7, with 10 bases lining up with TRBD2. V trimming: 3 bases; J trimming: 4 bases; junction bases outside the gene matches: 7. Germline CDR1 is SGHNT and CDR2 is YYREEE (reference sequence). The CDR3 spans 15 residues. DNA of the CDR3: TGTGCCAGCAGCTCCGCTAGCGGGAGAGGGTACGAGCAGTACTTC. Its translation is CASSSASGRGYEQYF.

This clonotype was found many times. J is TRBJ2-7 and V is TRBV10-3; 10 bases match TRBD1. Looked up from germline, CDR1 is ENHRY and CDR2 is SYGVKD. This CDR3 is built from 13 residues. CDR3 amino acids: CVEGTGEGYEQYF. Here the CDR3 DNA reads TGTGTGGAGGGGACAGGGGAAGGCTACGAGCAGTACTTC.

The rearrangement joins TRBV6-1 to TRBJ2-7; TRBD1 agrees at 7 bases. The CDR3 is 16 amino acids. In germline, CDR1 is MNHNS, CDR2 SASEGT. The junction had 11 bases not matched to a gene; V was cut back by 6 bases and J by 0 bases. CDR3 sequence reads: CASSTGTALASYEQYF. The CDR3 DNA reads as TGTGCCAGCAGCACCGGGACAGCGTTAGCCTCCTACGAGCAGTACTTC.

The chain recombines TRBV12-3 or TRBV12-4 with TRBJ2-7; D is perhaps TRBD2 (6 bases). V lost 6 bases and J 7 bases, leaving 28 bases between the germline ends. The CDR3 is 17 residues long. CDR3 coding DNA: TGTGCCAGCAGCACTCTGGGGGGAAGAGCCTCTATTAGGGAGCAGTACTTC. It yields the protein CASSTLGGRASIREQYF.

The chain has TRBV18 and TRBJ2-7, with D hard to call. Germline-derived CDR1 and CDR2 are KGHSH and LQKENI. CDR3 length: 16 amino acids. V was clipped by 4 bases and J by 5 bases, with 21 bases between them. The CDR3 loop reads CASSQDIKRTPDEQYF. In nucleotides, the CDR3 is TGTGCCAGCTCACAAGACATTAAGAGAACCCCGGACGAGCAGTACTTC.

The CDR3 DNA is TGTGCCAGCAGCGTAGGCCCAGCGGGAGCAGAGACCCAGTACTTC. This translates into CASSVGPAGAETQYF. V gene TRBV9 combines with J gene TRBJ2-5; 8 bases line up with TRBD2. The V gene end was trimmed by 0 bases and the J gene end by 4 bases; junction bases not matched to a gene: 5. Germline loops: CDR1 SGDLS, CDR2 YYNGEE. CDR3 length: 15 residues.

The table lists this clonotype with many counts. V gene TRBV7-9 combines with J gene TRBJ1-1, with unresolved D. CDR3 length equals 12 residues. The V end was cut by 6 bases, the J end by 11 bases, with 16 bases between. Germline V lookup: CDR1 SEHNR, CDR2 FQNEAQ (reference sequence). CDR3 in amino acids: CASRKGGVEAFF. CDR3 in DNA: TGTGCCAGCAGGAAAGGTGGAGTTGAGGCTTTCTTT.

This clonotype was recorded at least ten times. The chain combines TRBV7-8 with TRBJ2-7, with D perhaps TRBD1 or TRBD2 (5 bases each). V was shortened by 8 bases and J by 3 bases, with 17 bases between the two germline ends. The CDR3 consists of 14 residues. The germline V gene encodes CDR1 SGHVS and CDR2 FQNEAQ. This chain's CDR3 is CASLPPGPYYEQYF. The CDR3 DNA follows: TGTGCCAGCCTACCCCCGGGACCATACTACGAGCAGTACTTC.

In its sample, this clonotype ranks as medium-sized. The V call is TRBV7-9, the J call TRBJ2-5; 7 positions agree with TRBD2. After removal of 5 bases from V and 2 bases from J, the junction contained 11 bases not matched to a gene. The germline gives CDR1 SEHNR, CDR2 FQNEAQ (reference sequence). The CDR3 has 16 amino acids. The CDR3: CASSPGTYGGQETQYF. In nucleotides, the CDR3 is TGTGCCAGCAGCCCCGGGACGTACGGGGGGCAAGAGACCCAGTACTTC.

This clonotype was seen a handful of times. The V call is TRBV18, the J call TRBJ1-1; 9 nucleotides agree with TRBD1. Germline V gives CDR1 KGHSH, CDR2 LQKENI. V lost 3 bases to trimming and J lost 4 bases; unmatched junction nucleotides: 9. The CDR3 loop spans 16 amino acids. This CDR3 reads CASSPLFPGQGTEAFF. The CDR3 nucleotides are TGTGCCAGCTCACCGTTATTTCCGGGACAGGGCACTGAAGCTTTCTTT.

The chain has TRBV2 and TRBJ2-7; 11 bases map to TRBD2. The J segment lost 6 bases and the V segment lost 2 bases, leaving 9 bases of the junction unmatched. The CDR3 is 16 residues long. Germline CDR1 is SNHLY and CDR2 is FYNNEI. CDR3 coding DNA: TGTGCCAGCAGTGAAAGTCCGGCTAGCGGGAGGAGCGAGCAGTACTTC. It translates to CASSESPASGRSEQYF.

Ten or more counts support this clonotype. The rearrangement uses TRBV25-1 and TRBJ2-7; D call uncertain. Between the trimmed V and J ends, which lost 3 bases and 1 base, there was a span of 7 bases. Looked up from germline, CDR1 is MGHDK and CDR2 is SYGVNS. This CDR3 spans 13 amino acids. Written as DNA, the CDR3 is TGTGCCAGCAGTGACCTCGAATCCTACGAGCAGTACTTC. It translates to CASSDLESYEQYF.

This clonotype was counted many times. This clone may be a read error of a much larger clone one base away. The V and J genes are TRBV28 and TRBJ2-5, with 10 bases lining up with TRBD1. Germline assignment: CDR1 MDHEN and CDR2 SYDVKM. This CDR3 is built from 15 residues. In DNA form, the CDR3 reads TGTGCCAGCAGCCCCCTCGGGACAGGGGACAAGACCCAGTGCTTC. Residues: CASSPLGTGDKTQCF.

The chain has TRBV20-1 and TRBJ2-7; D is unresolved. The CDR3 covers 13 residues. Germline CDR1 and CDR2: DFQATT and SNEGSKA (reference sequence). Trimming pared 2 bases from V and 2 bases from J, leaving 10 bases between. As DNA, the CDR3 is TGCAGTGCTAGATCCGACTCCGCCTACGAGCAGTACTTC. Translated, it gives CSARSDSAYEQYF.

This clonotype was found many times. The chain combines TRBV15 with TRBJ2-5; TRBD1 matches 10 bases. Trimming at V came to 3 bases and at J to 3 bases, leaving 4 bases not matched to a gene. This CDR3 is built from 15 residues. Germline values: CDR1 LNHNV, CDR2 YYDKDF (reference sequence). In DNA form, the CDR3 reads TGTGCCACCAGCAGGAGGGGACAGGGGAAAGAGACCCAGTACTTC. The encoded protein is CATSRRGQGKETQYF.

This clonotype was seen many times. The CDR3 DNA sequence: TGTGCCAGCAGCTTCGGGGGGCGCGAGGATGGCTACACCTTC. This codes for CASSFGGREDGYTF. This chain joins TRBV7-9 and TRBJ1-2; D is perhaps TRBD1 (6 bases). The CDR3 consists of 14 residues. The germline CDR1 and CDR2 sequences are SEHNR and FQNEAQ (reference sequence). Trimming took 3 bases from V and 6 from J, leaving 14 bases between them.

This clonotype was counted many times. The J gene is TRBJ2-7, the V gene TRBV2; 8 nucleotides line up with TRBD1. V lost 4 bases to trimming and J lost 8 bases; unmatched junction nucleotides: 4. Germline values: CDR1 SNHLY, CDR2 FYNNEI. The CDR3 spans 12 residues. The CDR3 is CASSVSGGKQYF. The DNA of the CDR3 is TGTGCCAGCAGTGTCTCAGGGGGCAAGCAGTACTTC.

Many counts were recorded for this clonotype. V is TRBV7-6 and J is TRBJ2-5, with 7 bases fitting TRBD1. Looked up from germline, CDR1 is SGHVS and CDR2 is FNYEAQ. The CDR3 sequence is 16 residues long. Trimming removed 3 bases from V and 5 bases from J; junction bases left unmatched: 12. CDR3 residues: CASSFLKDRPGETQYF. CDR3 coding DNA: TGTGCCAGCAGCTTCTTAAAGGACAGGCCTGGGGAGACCCAGTACTTC.

This clonotype was counted ten times or more. This chain joins TRBV12-3 or TRBV12-4 and TRBJ1-2; 9 nucleotides line up with TRBD1. J gave up 7 bases and V 6 bases, and 15 bases lay outside the gene matches. This CDR3 region has 16 residues. The CDR3 protein is CASSHGQGRPGGGYTF. The CDR3 DNA sequence: TGTGCCAGCAGCCATGGACAGGGGCGACCGGGTGGTGGCTACACCTTC.

This clonotype came up many times. This chain uses TRBV29-1 with TRBJ1-1; D call uncertain. Trimming cost V 0 bases and J 5 bases, with 10 bases left between them. Germline CDR1 reads SQVTM; CDR2 reads ANQGSEA. The CDR3 totals 13 residues. The CDR3 nucleotides read TGCAGCGTTGAAGATCGGCGGGGAACTGAAGCTTTCTTT. It codes for CSVEDRRGTEAFF.

This clonotype has at least ten counts. V usage is TRBV12-3 or TRBV12-4 and J usage is TRBJ1-2; 9 bases map to TRBD1. This CDR3 region has 14 residues. The V gene end was trimmed by 1 base and the J gene end by 7 bases; junction bases not matched to a gene: 4. The DNA for the CDR3 is TGTGCCAGCAGTTTAGGAACAGGGGGCCTTGGCTACACCTTC. Encoded protein: CASSLGTGGLGYTF.

This clonotype was detected ten times or more. This chain connects TRBV2 to TRBJ2-2; 7 nucleotides line up with TRBD2. From germline, CDR1 is SNHLY and CDR2 FYNNEI. The V gene end was trimmed by 8 bases and the J gene end by 4 bases; junction bases not matched to a gene: 22. The CDR3 is made up of 19 amino acids. CDR3 nucleotides: TGTGCCAGCCGGCGGACCACGGGACTACGGATTCGGAGCACCGGGGAGCTGTTTTTT. This sequence encodes CASRRTTGLRIRSTGELFF.

This clonotype was observed at least ten times. V gene TRBV5-6 combines with J gene TRBJ2-7, with 14 bases matching TRBD2. The CDR3 spans 16 residues. Germline V gives CDR1 SGHDT, CDR2 YYEEEE. V was clipped by 2 bases and J by 3 bases; unmatched bases: 4. CDR3 sequence (DNA): TGTGCCAGCAGCTTTGGACTAGCGGGAGGTTTCTACGAGCAGTACTTC. The encoded protein is CASSFGLAGGFYEQYF.

This clonotype was counted ten times or more. This chain connects TRBV15 to TRBJ1-1; D may be TRBD1 (5 bases). Trimming left V 1 base short and J 4 bases short, with 10 bases between. Germline CDR1 is LNHNV and CDR2 is YYDKDF (reference sequence). The CDR3 is 14 amino acids. For the CDR3, the DNA is TGTGCCACCAGCAGAGGGGGACCGGGCACTGAAGCTTTCTTT. The encoded protein is CATSRGGPGTEAFF.

This clonotype appeared many times. The chain links TRBV12-3 or TRBV12-4 to TRBJ2-2; D is ambiguous. The CDR3 runs 14 residues. The germline V and J ends were trimmed by 3 bases and 5 bases, with 10 bases remaining between them. CDR3 amino acids: CASSFVLGTGELFF. Written as DNA, the CDR3 is TGTGCCAGCAGTTTTGTCCTGGGAACCGGGGAGCTGTTTTTT.